In this sample, the clone carrying this TCR beta chain turned up once. Generated by immunoSEQ multiplex PCR, the TCRdb table keeps only in-frame clones and is missing some. The sample carries 64,000 or so clones, approximately 90% recorded once. These data originate in a study of T cell changes during pregnancy in multiple sclerosis. This CDR3 has 14 residues. J lost 4 bases, V lost 2 bases, and 1 base had no gene match. The V gene's germline CDR1 is MNHEY and CDR2 SVGAGI. The TCR comes from a female donor with multiple sclerosis, enrolled in a pregnancy study. This sequence joins TRBV6-5 and TRBJ2-1; TRBD1 matches 8 bases. Sequenced material: peripheral blood, taken in the first trimester of pregnancy. CDR3 in amino acids: CASSYRDRYNEQFF. In DNA, the CDR3 is TGTGCCAGCAGTTACCGGGACAGGTACAATGAGCAGTTCTTC.